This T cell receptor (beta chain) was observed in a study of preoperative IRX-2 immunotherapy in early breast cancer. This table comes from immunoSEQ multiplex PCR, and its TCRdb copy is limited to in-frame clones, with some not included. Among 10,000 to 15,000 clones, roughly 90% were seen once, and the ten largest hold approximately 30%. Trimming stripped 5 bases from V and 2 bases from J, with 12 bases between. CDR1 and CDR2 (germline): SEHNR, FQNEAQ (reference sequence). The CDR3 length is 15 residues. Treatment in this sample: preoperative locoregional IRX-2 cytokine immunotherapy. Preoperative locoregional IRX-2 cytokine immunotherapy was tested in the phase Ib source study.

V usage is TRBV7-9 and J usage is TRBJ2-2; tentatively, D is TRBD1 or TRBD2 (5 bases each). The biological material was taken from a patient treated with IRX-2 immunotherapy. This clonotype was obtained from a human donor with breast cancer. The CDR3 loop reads CASSPGPTNTGELFF. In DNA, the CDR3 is TGTGCCAGCAGCCCGGGACCCACCAACACCGGGGAGCTGTTTTTT.